The 26 T cell receptor beta chains below come from one sample, sequenced in a study of blood T cell repertoires in COVID-19. Libraries were prepared by immunoSEQ multiplex PCR; TCRdb keeps only in-frame clonotypes and omits some of them. The sample comprises approximately 190,000 clones, around 90% of which are singletons, and 20% to 25% rests with the top ten. Source material: peripheral blood. The receptors shown here come from a man in his 60s with active or convalescent COVID-19.

V is TRBV30 and J is TRBJ1-2; a possible D gene is TRBD1 (5 bases). Trimming took off 2 bases at V and 6 bases at J, with 13 bases between the two ends. Germline CDR1 reads GTSNPN; CDR2 reads SVGIG (reference sequence). CDR3 size: 13 residues. This CDR3 reads CAWSKAGLNGYTF. CDR3 DNA: TGTGCCTGGAGTAAAGCAGGGCTTAATGGCTACACCTTC.

V usage is TRBV28 and J usage is TRBJ2-3, with 9 bases matching TRBD1. J lost 0 bases, V lost 4 bases, and 2 bases had no gene match. Germline-derived CDR1 and CDR2 are MDHEN and SYDVKM. This CDR3 has 15 amino acids. Written as DNA, the CDR3 is TGTGCCAGCAGTTCGGGGACAGGGAGCACAGATACGCAGTATTTT. Protein: CASSSGTGSTDTQYF.

The chain couples TRBV13 to TRBJ1-2, with 7 bases identical to TRBD1. The V gene's germline CDR1 is PRHDT and CDR2 FYEKMQ (reference sequence). CDR3 length equals 16 residues. Trimming removed 1 base from V and 3 bases from J; junction bases left unmatched: 8. CDR3 in amino acids: CASSLVGRGWDYGYTF. The CDR3 DNA reads TGTGCCAGCAGCTTAGTTGGCAGGGGGTGGGACTATGGCTACACCTTC.

This clone has just one count. The chain joins TRBV2 to TRBJ2-2; 10 nucleotides agree with TRBD2. Germline CDR1 is SNHLY and CDR2 is FYNNEI. The ends lost 5 bases at V and 5 bases at J; junction bases unmatched: 5. CDR3 length: 15 amino acids. CDR3 protein: CASSPSGGATGELFF. The CDR3 DNA is TGTGCCAGCAGTCCAAGCGGGGGGGCTACCGGGGAGCTGTTTTTT.

In this sample, this clone turned up once. This chain links TRBV5-1 with TRBJ1-1, with 7 bases aligning to TRBD1. V lost 0 bases, J lost 8 bases, and 10 bases stayed unmatched. Per germline, CDR1 SGHRS and CDR2 YFSETQ. The CDR3 has 15 amino acids. This chain's CDR3 is CASSLGGTVFSEAFF. The DNA of the CDR3 is TGCGCCAGCAGCTTGGGCGGGACAGTATTTTCCGAAGCTTTCTTT.

The gene calls are TRBV2 and TRBJ1-5; the D gene is possibly TRBD1 (5 bases). The V gene's germline CDR1 is SNHLY and CDR2 FYNNEI. The CDR3 extends over 15 amino acids. Trimming shortened V by 9 bases and J by 2 bases, and 17 bases separated the two germline ends. For the CDR3, the DNA is TGTGCCAGTCGCCTGAGTTGGGGGGGCAATCAGCCCCAGCATTTT. Its protein product is CASRLSWGGNQPQHF.

The chain recombines TRBV7-8 with TRBJ1-2, with a possible D match to TRBD1 (5 bases). This CDR3 is 16 amino acids long. Trimming removed 5 bases at V and 5 bases at J, with 21 bases between. Germline lookup yields CDR1 SGHVS and CDR2 FQNEAQ. The CDR3 here is CASSRGADPLVYGYTF. In DNA form, the CDR3 reads TGTGCCAGCAGCCGAGGGGCAGACCCCCTGGTTTATGGCTACACCTTC.

The chain carries TRBV2 and TRBJ1-5; D ambiguous. The CDR3 runs 13 residues. The ends were cut back, 4 bases at V and 6 bases at J, with 10 bases in the middle. Germline V CDR1 and CDR2: SNHLY, FYNNEI. DNA of the CDR3: TGTGCCAGCAGTGCCCCCACGGGTCAGCCCCAGCATTTT. This sequence encodes CASSAPTGQPQHF.

In regard to this clone: The sample contains more than one DNA sequence encoding this CDR3. The genes are TRBV18 and TRBJ1-3, with 7 positions matching TRBD1. CDR1 is KGHSH and CDR2 is LQKENI in the germline V gene. The CDR3 has 14 amino acids. The junction had 1 base not matched to a gene; V was cut back by 3 bases and J by 2 bases. CDR3 sequence: CASSPGTAGNTIYF. The CDR3 DNA reads TGTGCCAGCTCACCTGGGACAGCTGGAAACACCATATATTTT.

This clone showed up just a few times. The CDR3 nucleotides read TGTGCCAGCAGCCCACAGGGGTTACTAGATCAGCCCCAGCATTTT. Its translation: CASSPQGLLDQPQHF. The V call is TRBV5-4, the J call TRBJ1-5; the match to TRBD1 covers 7 bases. CDR3 size: 15 residues. Per the germline V gene, CDR1 is SGHNT and CDR2 is YYREEE (reference sequence). J lost 5 bases, V lost 4 bases, and 9 bases had no gene match.

V gene TRBV21-1 combines with J gene TRBJ2-5; the table calls TRBD2, which could not be checked here. TRBV21-1 is deemed a pseudogene. The CDR3 contains 13 residues. For the CDR3, the DNA is TGTGCCAGCAGCGGGGAGGAGCAAGAGACCCAGTACTTC. It specifies CASSGEEQETQYF.

This chain connects TRBV6-1 to TRBJ1-5; D is ambiguous. Germline V gives CDR1 MNHNS, CDR2 SASEGT. CDR3 length equals 16 residues. V was trimmed by 1 base and J by 3 bases, leaving 13 bases between them. The CDR3 spells CASSEDGVNINQPQHF. In DNA form, the CDR3 reads TGTGCCAGCAGTGAAGATGGAGTGAACATCAATCAGCCCCAGCATTTT.

This clone was recorded once. CDR3 loop: CASSPYFGGASYNEQFF. CDR3 nucleotide sequence: TGTGCCAGCAGCCCATACTTCGGGGGGGCGTCCTACAATGAGCAGTTCTTC. The V call is TRBV11-2, the J call TRBJ2-1; TRBD2 matches 8 bases. V lost 5 bases and J lost 1; bases outside the gene matches: 10. This CDR3 region has 17 residues. The germline gives CDR1 SGHAT, CDR2 FQNNGV.

V is TRBV18 and J is TRBJ1-3, with D perhaps TRBD1 (6 bases). Germline V gene sequence: CDR1 KGHSH, CDR2 LQKENI. The CDR3 has 16 amino acids. V lost 3 bases, J lost 2 bases, and 14 bases lay in between. The CDR3 DNA is TGTGCCAGCTCACCCCCGTTGGGGGCCACTGGAAACACCATATATTTT. Translation gives CASSPPLGATGNTIYF.

V is TRBV6-6 and J is TRBJ2-7; no definite D call. This CDR3 contains 13 residues. CDR1 and CDR2 (germline): MNHNY, SVGAGI (reference sequence). V was shortened by 4 bases and J by 3 bases, with 10 bases between the two germline ends. CDR3 region: CASSSNRFYEQYF. CDR3 DNA: TGTGCCAGCAGTTCTAACCGGTTCTACGAGCAGTACTTC.

V usage is TRBV4-1 and J usage is TRBJ1-6; no firm D call. Germline lookup yields CDR1 MGHRA and CDR2 YSYEKL. The ends were cut back, 2 bases at V and 3 bases at J, with 14 bases in the middle. The CDR3 sequence is 17 residues long. The CDR3 DNA reads as TGCGCCAGCAGCCAATTTCCAGTAGCCCTCTATAATTCACCCCTCCACTTT. As protein: CASSQFPVALYNSPLHF.

The V gene is TRBV5-4, the J gene TRBJ2-3, with 8 bases that match TRBD1. This CDR3 spans 16 amino acids. Unmatched junction bases numbered 9, after V lost 4 bases and J lost 2 bases. Germline V CDR1 and CDR2: SGHNT, YYREEE (reference sequence). The CDR3 region has the DNA TGTGCCAGCAGCCACGCAGGGGGCTACCCCACAGATACGCAGTATTTT. Protein product: CASSHAGGYPTDTQYF.

This clone appeared a single time. The chain uses TRBV12-5 and TRBJ2-7; perhaps TRBD2 as D (6 bases). Germline V gene lookup returns CDR1 LGHNT and CDR2 FRNRAP. Trimming removed 10 bases at V and 2 bases at J, with 15 bases between. CDR3 length equals 13 residues. CDR3 sequence reads: CATSDGGPYEQYF. As DNA, the CDR3 is TGTGCTACCAGTGACGGGGGACCCTACGAGCAGTACTTC.

The rearrangement joins TRBV2 to TRBJ1-3; 9 bases agree with TRBD1. With V trimmed by 5 bases and J by 4 bases, 12 bases remained unmatched. The CDR3 contains 17 residues. CDR1 is SNHLY and CDR2 is FYNNEI in the germline V gene. DNA of the CDR3: TGTGCCAGCAGTCTTTTTCGCGGGGGACAGGGAGGAAACACCATATATTTT. It is translated as CASSLFRGGQGGNTIYF.

This chain uses TRBV5-1 with TRBJ1-5; TRBD1 is a possible D gene (6 bases). From germline, CDR1 is SGHRS and CDR2 YFSETQ. V was clipped by 4 bases and J by 7 bases, with 15 bases between them. The CDR3 length is 14 residues. The CDR3 here is CASSPTGAGQPQHF. The CDR3 region has the DNA TGCGCCAGCAGCCCGACAGGCGCCGGACAGCCCCAGCATTTT.

The genes are TRBV9 and TRBJ2-7; possibly TRBD2 for D (6 bases). Germline V gene data show CDR1 as SGDLS and CDR2 as YYNGEE. This CDR3 is built from 13 residues. V lost 3 bases and J lost 7, with 14 bases in between. CDR3 in amino acids: CASSGDSDGEQYF. In DNA, the CDR3 is TGTGCCAGCAGCGGGGACTCAGACGGGGAGCAGTACTTC.

The V and J genes are TRBV19 and TRBJ1-2, with TRBD1 as a possible D gene (6 bases). Germline V gives CDR1 LNHDA, CDR2 SQIVND (reference sequence). The CDR3 length is 16 residues. V lost 3 bases and J 4 bases, leaving 18 bases between the germline ends. The CDR3 reads CASSILSGGRIYGYTF. CDR3 DNA: TGTGCCAGTAGTATCCTATCGGGGGGCCGGATCTATGGCTACACCTTC.

The chain employs TRBV9 and TRBJ1-6, with D tentatively TRBD1 (5 bases). Germline loops: CDR1 SGDLS, CDR2 YYNGEE. Trimming stripped 4 bases from V and 14 bases from J, with 19 bases between. There are 14 residues in the CDR3. CDR3 amino acids: CASSPKGSGSALHF. CDR3 nucleotide sequence: TGTGCCAGCAGCCCAAAGGGGTCAGGATCCGCCCTCCACTTT.

V and J are TRBV19 and TRBJ1-3, with D possibly matching TRBD1 (5 bases). The CDR3 spans 15 residues. V was pared by 10 bases and J by 0 bases, with 16 bases between. Germline CDR1 is LNHDA and CDR2 is SQIVND (reference sequence). CDR3: CATVPDTISGNTIYF. In DNA form, the CDR3 reads TGTGCCACTGTACCGGACACCATCTCTGGAAACACCATATATTTT. The full variable domain, completed using reference TRBV19 and TRBJ1-3, is DGGITQSPKYLFRKEGQNVTLSCEQNLNHDAMYWYRQDPGQGLRLIYYSQIVNDFQKGDIAEGYSVSREKKESFPLTVTSAQKNPTAFYLCATVPDTISGNTIYFGEGSWLTVV.

The chain couples TRBV9 to TRBJ2-2, with D possibly TRBD2 on 7 matching bases. Trimming stripped 10 bases from V and 4 bases from J, with 14 bases between. CDR1 and CDR2 from the germline V gene are SGDLS and YYNGEE. CDR3 size: 13 residues. The CDR3 spells CASERGGTGELFF. CDR3 nucleotides: TGTGCCTCCGAGAGGGGGGGCACCGGGGAGCTGTTTTTT.

This rearrangement joins TRBV6-5 to TRBJ2-1; 12 bases align to TRBD1. Losses at the gene ends were 7 bases for V and 7 bases for J; bases not matched to a gene: 8. Per germline, CDR1 MNHEY and CDR2 SVGAGI. This CDR3 region has 15 residues. CDR3 sequence reads: CASTLGGQGANEQFF. CDR3 coding DNA: TGTGCCAGCACCCTGGGGGGACAGGGGGCAAATGAGCAGTTCTTC.